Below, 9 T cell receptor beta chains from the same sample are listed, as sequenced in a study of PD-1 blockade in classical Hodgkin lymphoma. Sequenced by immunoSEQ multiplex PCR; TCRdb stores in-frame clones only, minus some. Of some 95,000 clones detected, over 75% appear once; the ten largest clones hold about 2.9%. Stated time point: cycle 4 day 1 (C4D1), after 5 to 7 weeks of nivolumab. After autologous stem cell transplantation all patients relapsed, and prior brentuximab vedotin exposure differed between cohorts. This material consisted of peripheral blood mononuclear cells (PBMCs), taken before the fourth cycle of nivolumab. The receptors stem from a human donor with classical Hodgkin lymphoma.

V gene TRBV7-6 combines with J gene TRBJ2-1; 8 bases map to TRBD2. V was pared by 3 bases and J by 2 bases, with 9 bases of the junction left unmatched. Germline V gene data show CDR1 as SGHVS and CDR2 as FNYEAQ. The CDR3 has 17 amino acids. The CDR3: CASSFAGRGAPYNEQFF. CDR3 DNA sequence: TGTGCCAGCAGCTTCGCCGGGCGGGGGGCCCCCTACAATGAGCAGTTCTTC.

This chain's CDR3 is CASSFGFQETQYF. CDR3 bases: TGTGCCAGCAGTTTTGGGTTCCAAGAGACCCAGTACTTC. The chain carries TRBV27 and TRBJ2-5; D ambiguous. CDR1 is MNHEY and CDR2 is SMNVEV in the germline V gene (reference sequence). V lost 3 bases and J lost 1, with 6 bases in between. CDR3 length: 13 residues.

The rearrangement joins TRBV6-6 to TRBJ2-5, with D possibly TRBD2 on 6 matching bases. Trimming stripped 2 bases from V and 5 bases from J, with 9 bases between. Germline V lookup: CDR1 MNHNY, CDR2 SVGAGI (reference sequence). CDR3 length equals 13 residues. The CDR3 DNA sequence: TGTGCCAGCAGTTACCAGACTAGTGAGACCCAGTACTTC. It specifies CASSYQTSETQYF.

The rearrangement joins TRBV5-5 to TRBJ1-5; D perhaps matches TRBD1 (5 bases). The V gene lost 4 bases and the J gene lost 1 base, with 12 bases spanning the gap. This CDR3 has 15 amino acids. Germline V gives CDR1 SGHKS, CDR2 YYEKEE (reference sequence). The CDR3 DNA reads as TGTGCCAGCAGCCCCAGCGGGGGGAGCAATCAGCCCCAGCATTTT. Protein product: CASSPSGGSNQPQHF.

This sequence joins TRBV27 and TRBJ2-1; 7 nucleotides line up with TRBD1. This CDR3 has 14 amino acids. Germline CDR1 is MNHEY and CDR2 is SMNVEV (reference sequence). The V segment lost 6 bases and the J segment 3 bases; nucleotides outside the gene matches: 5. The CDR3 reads CASSLGDSYNEQFF. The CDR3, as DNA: TGTGCCAGCAGCTTAGGGGACAGCTACAATGAGCAGTTCTTC.

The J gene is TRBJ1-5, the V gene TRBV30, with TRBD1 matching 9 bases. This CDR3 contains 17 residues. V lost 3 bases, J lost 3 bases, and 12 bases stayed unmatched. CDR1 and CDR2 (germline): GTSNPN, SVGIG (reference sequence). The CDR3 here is CAWSADRGFINNQPQHF. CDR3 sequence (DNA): TGTGCCTGGAGCGCGGACAGGGGTTTTATTAACAATCAGCCCCAGCATTTT.

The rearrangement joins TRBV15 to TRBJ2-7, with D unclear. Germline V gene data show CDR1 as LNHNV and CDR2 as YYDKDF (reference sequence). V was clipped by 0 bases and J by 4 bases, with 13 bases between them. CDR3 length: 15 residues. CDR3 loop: CATSRDRLKFYEQYF. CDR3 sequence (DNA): TGTGCCACCAGCAGAGATAGGCTCAAATTTTACGAGCAGTACTTC.

CDR3 protein: CARSRGGAFYGYTF. CDR3 sequence (DNA): TGTGCCAGAAGCCGCGGGGGCGCTTTCTATGGCTACACCTTC. This chain links TRBV5-3 with TRBJ1-2, with a tentative D call TRBD1 (6 bases). TRBV5-3 is an ORF, and what it does is uncertain. This CDR3 has 14 residues. V was cut by 4 bases and J by 4 bases, with 14 bases left in between.

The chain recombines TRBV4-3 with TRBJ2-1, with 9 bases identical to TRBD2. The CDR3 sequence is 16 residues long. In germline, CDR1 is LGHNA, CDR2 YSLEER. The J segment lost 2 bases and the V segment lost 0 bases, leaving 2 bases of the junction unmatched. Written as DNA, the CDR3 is TGCGCCAGCAGCCAAGAACCTAGCGGGGCCTACAATGAGCAGTTCTTC. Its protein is CASSQEPSGAYNEQFF.